Listed below are T cell receptor beta chains from one sample, sequenced in a study of OX40 agonist ivuxolimab in advanced cancers. Sequencing was performed with immunoSEQ multiplex PCR; in TCRdb, only in-frame clones are kept and a portion is missing. The table lists about 82,000 clones, around 84% of them singletons. The sequencing here drew on CD4+ or CD8+ T cells sorted from blood, taken in a trial of the OX40 agonist ivuxolimab. The receptors stem from an adult with an advanced solid tumor such as melanoma, head and neck, liver or kidney cancer. The CDR3 runs from the conserved cysteine through the conserved F or W. A D gene is named only where the DNA matches it firmly. Some rows mark clone size as missing; the rest say once, few, many or name a class of expanded clone.

TRBV14	-	once	TRBJ2-7	TGTGCCAGCAGCCAAGATATAGGCAGGTCCTACGAGCAGTACTTC	CASSQDIGRSYEQYF
TRBV19	TRBD2	-	TRBJ2-3	TGTGCCAGTAGTTCAAGGACTAGCGGGAGGCGAGATACGCAGTATTTT	CASSSRTSGRRDTQYF
TRBV19	TRBD1	-	TRBJ1-4	TGTGCCACCTCTCGAGACAGGGACCATGAAAAACTGTTTTTT	CATSRDRDHEKLFF
TRBV5-1	-	-	TRBJ1-1	TGCGCCAGCAGCTTGGTTCCTGGGGTCACTGAAGCTTTCTTT	CASSLVPGVTEAFF
TRBV10-2	-	-	TRBJ1-1	TGCGCCAGCAGTGAGTTGGACGAGAACACTGAAGCTTTCTTT	CASSELDENTEAFF
TRBV7-7	-	-	TRBJ2-1	TGTGCTAGCAGCTTAGCAGTAGATGGATACAATGAGCAGTTCTTC	CASSLAVDGYNEQFF
TRBV7-2	-	-	TRBJ2-5	TGTGCCAGCAGCTTAGCCCGGTACCAAGAGACCCAGTACTTC	CASSLARYQETQYF
TRBV10-2	-	-	TRBJ1-6	TGCGCCAGCAGTGAACGTGGGGTAATGCGAAATTCACCCCTCCACTTT	CASSERGVMRNSPLHF
TRBV10-3	-	-	TRBJ1-5	TGTGCCATCAGTGATAGCAATCAGCCCCAGCATTTT	CAISDSNQPQHF
TRBV11-2	TRBD1	-	TRBJ2-1	TGTGCCAGCAGCCCCCAAGGACAGGGGTCCTACAATGAGCAGTTCTTC	CASSPQGQGSYNEQFF
TRBV5-1	-	-	TRBJ1-6	TGCGCCAGCAGCTTGGGTCGGGATAATTCACCCCTCCACTTT	CASSLGRDNSPLHF
TRBV2	TRBD1	-	TRBJ1-6	TGTGCCAGCAGTGTAACAGGGGGCAATAATTCACCCCTCCACTTT	CASSVTGGNNSPLHF
TRBV5-4	TRBD1	-	TRBJ1-2	TGTGCCAGCAGCAGAGGACAGGAGGCCTATGGCTACACCTTC	CASSRGQEAYGYTF
TRBV15	-	-	TRBJ1-6	TGTGCCTCCGCTAGGGACAAATTAAATTCACCCCTCCACTTT	CASARDKLNSPLHF
TRBV5-1	TRBD2	-	TRBJ2-5	TGCGCCAGCAGTGGACTAGCGGGGGGGCCAGAGACCCAGTACTTC	CASSGLAGGPETQYF
TRBV18	-	few	TRBJ2-7	TGTGCCAGCTCCACTGGCCCAGGGGCTGACGAGCAGTACTTC	CASSTGPGADEQYF
TRBV27	TRBD2	-	TRBJ2-2	TGTGCCAGCAGTTTTCTTCATAGCGGGGGCACCGGGGAGCTGTTTTTT	CASSFLHSGGTGELFF
TRBV5-1	-	-	TRBJ2-3	TGCGCCAGCAGCTTGTGGGGCCCAAGCACAGATACGCAGTATTTT	CASSLWGPSTDTQYF
TRBV5-1	TRBD1	-	TRBJ2-7	TGCGCCAGCAGCTTGAACAGGGGCCCAAACTCGGGAGAGCAGTACTTC	CASSLNRGPNSGEQYF
TRBV19	-	few	TRBJ1-1	TGTGCCAGTAGGGCTCAGAACACTGAAGCTTTCTTT	CASRAQNTEAFF
TRBV11-2	-	-	TRBJ2-1	TGTGCCAGCAGCTTAGCCCTTCTCTTGAATGAGCAGTTCTTC	CASSLALLLNEQFF
TRBV5-6	TRBD1	-	TRBJ1-5	TGTGCCAGCAGCTTGGACAGGGGTCAGCCCCAGCATTTT	CASSLDRGQPQHF
TRBV14	-	-	TRBJ2-5	TGTGCCAGCAGCCAAGACGACTTCAAAGAAACAGAGACCCAGTACTTC	CASSQDDFKETETQYF
TRBV7-8	-	-	TRBJ1-1	TGTGCCAGCAGCGCCGAGGGGTGGGGCACTGAAGCTTTCTTT	CASSAEGWGTEAFF
TRBV7-2	-	-	TRBJ1-3	TGTGCCAGCAGCTTATCTGGGGCTCCCTCTGGAAACACCATATATTTT	CASSLSGAPSGNTIYF
TRBV11-2	TRBD2	once	TRBJ2-2	TGTGCCAGCAGCTGGGGAGGGGTAAACGGGGAGCTGTTTTTT	CASSWGGVNGELFF
TRBV6-1	-	once	TRBJ1-2	TGTGCCAGCAGTGAAGACAGGAACTATGGCTACACCTTC	CASSEDRNYGYTF
TRBV5-1	-	-	TRBJ1-1	TGCGCCAGCGGCCGGCAGGGGAGCCCTGAAGCTTTCTTT	CASGRQGSPEAFF
TRBV9	TRBD1	-	TRBJ2-7	TGTGCCAGCAGCGTTGGACAGGGAGACTACGAGCAGTACTTC	CASSVGQGDYEQYF
TRBV7-8	-	-	TRBJ2-1	TGTGCCAGCAGCTTATACATGGACCGGCAGTTCTTC	CASSLYMDRQFF
TRBV27	-	-	TRBJ1-2	TGTGCCAGCAGTTCTGGTTATGGCTACACCTTC	CASSSGYGYTF
TRBV7-2	-	-	TRBJ2-2	TGTGCCAGCAGCTTAGGGGCAGTGTCTCGCCGGGAGCTGTTTTTT	CASSLGAVSRRELFF